This T cell receptor beta chain appears in the sequencing data of a study of shared T cell receptors in the human thymus (dated by TCRdb to about 2021). Regarding the complete study: The study examined how self-reactive, shared T-cell receptor alpha chains are generated in the human thymus.

Receptors were amplified or captured by the immunoSEQ multiplex PCR assay. TCRdb took over this immuneACCESS table, retaining in-frame rearrangements with V and J assigned. Such tables are incomplete; in checked studies, under half of the missing clones stem from an unresolved V gene, and the remainder is unexplained. This sample gives 63,000 or so clones in total; roughly 96% of them show up just once. Together, the top ten hold 0.033% of the sample. This clone came up a few times. Its binding antigen is unknown. One base away there is no much larger clone; base qualities are not given. Sequenced input: thymocytes. This TCR came from a human donor.

Here is the DNA: TGTGCCAGCAGTGATGGCCAGCGGATCTACGAGCAGTACTTC. Its protein reads: CASSDGQRIYEQYF. Recombination joined TRBV6-5 with TRBJ2-7, with TRBD2 perhaps the D gene, on 5 matching bases. V is cut by 5 bases and J by 3 bases, and the space between the germline ends is 14 bases. The CDR3 sequence holds 14 residues, the cysteine and phenylalanine included. Of the read, only the CDR3 DNA is kept; its 42 bases are in frame from base 1. Sequences MNHEY (CDR1) and SVGAGI (CDR2) are obtained from the germline V gene.